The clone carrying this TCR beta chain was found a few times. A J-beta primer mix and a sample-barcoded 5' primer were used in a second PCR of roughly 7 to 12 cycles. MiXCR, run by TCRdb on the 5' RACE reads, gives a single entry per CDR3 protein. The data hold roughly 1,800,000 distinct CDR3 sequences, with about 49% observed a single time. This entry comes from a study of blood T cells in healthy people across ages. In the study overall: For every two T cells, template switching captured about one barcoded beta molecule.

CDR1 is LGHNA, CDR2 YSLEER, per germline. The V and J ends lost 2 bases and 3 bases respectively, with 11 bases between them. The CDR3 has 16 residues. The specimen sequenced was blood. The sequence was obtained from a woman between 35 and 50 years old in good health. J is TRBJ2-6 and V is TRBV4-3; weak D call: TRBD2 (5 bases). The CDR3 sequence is CASSQSFGLGANVLTF. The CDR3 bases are TGCGCCAGCAGCCAATCCTTCGGACTTGGGGCCAACGTCCTGACTTTC.